This record covers a single T cell receptor (beta chain). This specimen belongs to a study of blood T cell repertoires in COVID-19. Clones were sequenced by immunoSEQ multiplex PCR, and TCRdb holds only the in-frame ones, with some missing. The sample shows tens of thousands of clones, about four fifths of them seen only once. The CDR3 sequence is 16 residues long. Unmatched junction bases numbered 18, after V lost 4 bases and J lost 9 bases. CDR1 and CDR2 from the germline V gene are SGHRS and YFSETQ. V usage is TRBV5-1 and J usage is TRBJ2-7; 8 bases agree with TRBD2. Sequenced: peripheral blood. The TCR comes from a woman in her 70s with acute or convalescent COVID-19. The CDR3 DNA is TGCGCCAGCAGCCAGACGGGGAGCGGGAGCGAACGGGGGCAGTACTTC. Protein sequence: CASSQTGSGSERGQYF.